This T cell receptor (beta chain) was retrieved from a study of human T cells and chemical hapten exposure. Overall study: Across its roughly 22 weeks, the study gave patients weekly diphenylcyclopropenone doses to the scalp.

Time point reported: pre-sensitization, week 0. Treatment given: therapeutic diphenylcyclopropenone sensitization with weekly scalp DPC. This clonotype was detected ten times or more. TCRdb used MiXCR to reprocess the RACE reads, holding one entry per CDR3 protein. The sample lists 380,000 or so distinct CDR3 sequences, 5.5% occurring once. The CDR3 is 14 amino acids. With 7 bases removed from V and 10 bases from J, the gap between germline ends came to 20 bases. The sample was whole blood, taken in connection with sensitization to the hapten diphenylcyclopropenone (DPC). V usage is TRBV12-3 or TRBV12-4 and J usage is TRBJ2-1; possibly TRBD1 or TRBD2 for D (5 bases each). The receptor was isolated from a young woman with alopecia areata. Some clones in this sample may be carry-over from other donors' samples. CDR3: CASILRGWETEQFF. The CDR3 DNA follows: TGTGCCAGCATCCTACGGGGCTGGGAAACGGAGCAGTTCTTC.